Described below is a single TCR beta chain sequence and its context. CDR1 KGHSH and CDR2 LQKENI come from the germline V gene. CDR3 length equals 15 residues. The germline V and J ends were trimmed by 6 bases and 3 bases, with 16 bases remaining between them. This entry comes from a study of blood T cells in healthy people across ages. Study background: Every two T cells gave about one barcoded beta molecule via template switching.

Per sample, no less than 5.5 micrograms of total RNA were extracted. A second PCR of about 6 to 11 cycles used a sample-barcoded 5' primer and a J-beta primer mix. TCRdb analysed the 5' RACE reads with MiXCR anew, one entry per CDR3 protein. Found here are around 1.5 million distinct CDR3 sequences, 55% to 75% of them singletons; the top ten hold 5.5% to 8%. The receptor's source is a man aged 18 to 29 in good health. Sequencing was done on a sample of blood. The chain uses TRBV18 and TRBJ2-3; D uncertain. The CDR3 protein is CASSLLDEVTDTQYF. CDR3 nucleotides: TGTGCCAGCTCCCTCCTCGATGAAGTAACAGATACGCAGTATTTT. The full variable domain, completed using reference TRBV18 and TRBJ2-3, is NAGVMQNPRHLVRRRGQEARLRCSPMKGHSHVYWYRQLPEEGLKFMVYLQKENIIDESGMPKERFSAEFPKEGPSILRIQQVVRGDSAAYFCASSLLDEVTDTQYFGPGTRLTVL.